This TCR beta chain was sequenced for a study of cytomegalovirus exposure and HLA in healthy donors. Study-level background: Of around 400 genotyped donors, roughly 81% grouped in the Caucasian-associated ancestry cluster. Study-wide results and limits: Clonal expansion was found to be greater in HLA-associated TCR beta chains than in equally common others in a later analysis. A later analysis showed TCR association rates differing by HLA locus, peaking at DRB1 and lowest at HLA-C. One variant, a missense change in DCLRE1C, was linked in a later analysis to TCR beta V- and J-gene trimming.

Of note for this clone: Its target is not known.

The PCR made use of 60 Vbeta and 13 Jbeta primers. Only in-frame clones appear in the TCRdb table, and some are missing; sequencing was by immunoSEQ multiplex PCR. The repertoire includes around 200,000 clones, roughly 80% of them detected once, and 6% sits in the top ten. Looked up from germline, CDR1 is LGHNA and CDR2 is YNFKEQ. With V trimmed by 2 bases and J by 1 base, 3 bases remained unmatched. The CDR3 loop spans 16 amino acids. This sequence joins TRBV4-2 and TRBJ2-1; TRBD2 agrees at 9 bases. The sequenced sample was PBMCs. This sequence originates from a man aged 35 to 55 in good health and CMV-seropositive. The CDR3 here is CASSQNSGSSYNEQFF. The DNA for the CDR3 is TGTGCCAGCAGCCAAAATAGCGGGAGTTCCTACAATGAGCAGTTCTTC.